The 30 T cell receptor beta chains below were found in one sample sequenced in a study of cytomegalovirus exposure and HLA in healthy donors. It was with 60 Vbeta and 13 Jbeta primers that the PCR ran. The table came from immunoSEQ multiplex PCR; TCRdb's copy has only in-frame clones and leaves some out. Of 150,000 to 200,000 clones in the sample, just over 70% were seen once. The source material was PBMCs. These receptors all stem from a man in his late teens or twenties in good health and CMV-seropositive.

This chain joins TRBV11-2 and TRBJ2-1; TRBD2 aligns across 12 bases. The CDR3 covers 15 residues. Losses at the gene ends were 5 bases for V and 5 bases for J; bases not matched to a gene: 4. Germline V gives CDR1 SGHAT, CDR2 FQNNGV. The CDR3 region has the DNA TGTGCCAGCAGCACCACTAGCGGGAGGCACAATGAGCAGTTCTTC. It translates to CASSTTSGRHNEQFF.

A single count supports this clone. Other DNA sequences in this sample translate to the same CDR3. The CDR3 loop is CASSVGTVNTGELFF. CDR3 coding DNA: TGTGCCAGCAGCGTAGGGACAGTTAACACCGGGGAGCTGTTTTTT. The chain combines TRBV9 with TRBJ2-2; TRBD1 is a possible D gene (6 bases). V was pared by 0 bases and J by 2 bases, with 8 bases between. Germline V lookup: CDR1 SGDLS, CDR2 YYNGEE. The CDR3 has 15 amino acids.

This chain joins TRBV15 and TRBJ1-2; D ambiguous. This CDR3 is 15 amino acids long. The V and J ends lost 0 bases and 7 bases respectively, with 15 bases between them. Looked up from germline, CDR1 is LNHNV and CDR2 is YYDKDF (reference sequence). CDR3 in DNA: TGTGCCACCAGCAGAGATGCAGGTATGCTGCTTGGCTACACCTTC. It translates to CATSRDAGMLLGYTF.

The rearrangement links TRBV27 to TRBJ1-1, with TRBD1 as a possible D gene (6 bases). Germline loops: CDR1 MNHEY, CDR2 SMNVEV (reference sequence). The CDR3 has 16 amino acids. V gave up 7 bases and J gave up 1 base, with 19 bases separating them. The DNA for the CDR3 is TGTGCCAGCATCCCCCAACGGGGACACAAGAACACTGAAGCTTTCTTT. It codes for CASIPQRGHKNTEAFF.

The chain carries TRBV19 and TRBJ2-3; maybe TRBD2 (6 bases). In germline, CDR1 is LNHDA, CDR2 SQIVND (reference sequence). The ends were cut back, 8 bases at V and 5 bases at J, with 17 bases in the middle. The CDR3 is 14 amino acids. This CDR3 is CASRLASEGDTQYF. CDR3 coding DNA: TGTGCCAGTCGACTGGCGTCGGAGGGAGATACGCAGTATTTT.

The chain couples TRBV30 to TRBJ1-1; perhaps TRBD1 as D (5 bases). The V gene's germline CDR1 is GTSNPN and CDR2 SVGIG (reference sequence). The CDR3 consists of 12 residues. V lost 0 bases to trimming and J lost 10 bases, with 12 bases between them. For the CDR3, the DNA is TGTGCCTGGAGTGTACACGGCCAGGGAGCTTTCTTT. Protein: CAWSVHGQGAFF.

The chain uses TRBV5-4 and TRBJ2-3; 11 positions agree with TRBD1. Germline CDR1 reads SGHNT; CDR2 reads YYREEE (reference sequence). The CDR3 consists of 15 residues. The V gene end was trimmed by 2 bases and the J gene end by 6 bases; junction bases not matched to a gene: 5. The CDR3 here is CASSLGTGGADTQYF. CDR3 nucleotide sequence: TGTGCCAGCAGCTTAGGGACAGGGGGTGCGGATACGCAGTATTTT.

The chain uses TRBV4-2 and TRBJ1-6; D perhaps matches TRBD1 (6 bases). The CDR3 is 16 residues long. V lost 1 base and J lost 8, with 15 bases in between. Germline values: CDR1 LGHNA, CDR2 YNFKEQ. The CDR3 coding sequence is TGTGCCAGCAGCCAAGCAGGACAGAAGGGAGATTCACCCCTCCACTTT. Protein product: CASSQAGQKGDSPLHF.

The genes are TRBV7-9 and TRBJ1-1; no clear D gene. Germline assignment: CDR1 SEHNR and CDR2 FQNEAQ (reference sequence). The CDR3 extends over 16 amino acids. The germline V and J ends were trimmed by 6 bases and 4 bases, with 21 bases remaining between them. The CDR3 region has the DNA TGTGCCAGCAGTGAACATGCGGGCATGGGAATCACTGAAGCTTTCTTT. Amino acid sequence: CASSEHAGMGITEAFF.

This clone has more than one count but fewer than ten. The chain has TRBV5-1 and TRBJ2-3; a weak D match, TRBD2 (6 bases). The CDR3 has 16 amino acids. Germline V gene sequence: CDR1 SGHRS, CDR2 YFSETQ. The V gene lost 1 base and the J gene lost 0 bases, with 12 bases spanning the gap. The CDR3 here is CASSLNRGTSTDTQYF. CDR3 bases: TGCGCCAGCAGCTTGAACCGGGGGACTAGCACAGATACGCAGTATTTT.

In this sample, this clone turned up once. The gene calls are TRBV6-5 and TRBJ1-2; D remains ambiguous. The ends were cut back, 4 bases at V and 1 base at J, with 13 bases in the middle. The CDR3 has 15 residues. Germline V gene data show CDR1 as MNHEY and CDR2 as SVGAGI. The CDR3 sequence is CASSSYDTLNYGYTF. The CDR3 DNA reads as TGTGCCAGCAGTTCCTACGACACGCTTAACTATGGCTACACCTTC.

This clone was seen a few times. This chain joins TRBV30 and TRBJ2-3; unclear D gene. Germline-derived CDR1 and CDR2 are GTSNPN and SVGIG (reference sequence). V was cut by 0 bases and J by 6 bases, with 10 bases left in between. The CDR3 runs to 13 residues. CDR3 nucleotide sequence: TGTGCCTGGAGTGTGCTTGCAGGCGATACGCAGTATTTT. Its protein product is CAWSVLAGDTQYF.

The genes are TRBV2 and TRBJ1-4, with D unclear. The V gene lost 4 bases and the J gene lost 0 bases, with 15 bases spanning the gap. This CDR3 is 17 amino acids long. Germline V gene sequence: CDR1 SNHLY, CDR2 FYNNEI. The CDR3 reads CASSAVMQIATNEKLFF. The CDR3 region has the DNA TGTGCCAGCAGTGCAGTAATGCAGATTGCAACTAATGAAAAACTGTTTTTT.

The chain links TRBV5-1 to TRBJ2-1; D unresolved. The CDR3 spans 13 residues. The germline V gene has CDR1 SGHRS and CDR2 YFSETQ. The ends were cut back, 1 base at V and 8 bases at J, with 10 bases in the middle. Here the CDR3 DNA reads TGCGCCAGCAGCTTGTCGGCCGGAGATGAGCAGTTCTTC. As protein: CASSLSAGDEQFF. Full variable domain (rest looked up from reference TRBV5-1 and TRBJ2-1): KAGVTQTPRYLIKTRGQQVTLSCSPISGHRSVSWYQQTPGQGLQFLFEYFSETQRNKGNFPGRFSGRQFSNSRSEMNVSTLELGDSALYLCASSLSAGDEQFFGPGTRLTVL.

CDR3 nucleotide sequence: TGTGCCTGGAGCCCCATGACCGATCGGAGTAACTATGGCTACACCTTC. This sequence encodes CAWSPMTDRSNYGYTF. This chain links TRBV30 with TRBJ1-2; no firm D call. V dropped 3 bases and J dropped 1 base, with 18 bases sitting between them. CDR1 is GTSNPN and CDR2 is SVGIG in the germline V gene (reference sequence). The length of the CDR3 is 16 residues.

This sequence joins TRBV9 and TRBJ2-3, with 9 bases aligning to TRBD1. The CDR3 sequence is 14 residues long. The ends lost 6 bases at V and 3 bases at J; junction bases unmatched: 5. Germline V gene lookup returns CDR1 SGDLS and CDR2 YYNGEE. This chain's CDR3 is CASNLGQGTDTQYF. The CDR3 coding sequence is TGTGCCAGCAACCTCGGACAGGGGACAGATACGCAGTATTTT.

The chain joins TRBV5-6 to TRBJ2-1; 8 bases are a match to TRBD1. Losses at the gene ends were 2 bases for V and 1 base for J; bases not matched to a gene: 11. The CDR3 runs to 18 residues. Germline V lookup: CDR1 SGHDT, CDR2 YYEEEE. Here the CDR3 reads CASSFTQGAKSSYNEQFF. The CDR3 DNA reads as TGTGCCAGCAGCTTTACCCAGGGGGCAAAGTCTTCCTACAATGAGCAGTTCTTC.

Concerning this clone: The sample has other DNA sequences that encode this CDR3 too. V gene TRBV6-1 combines with J gene TRBJ1-6, with D possibly being TRBD1 (5 bases). The CDR3 sequence is 14 residues long. The V end lost 6 bases, the J end lost 9 bases, and 15 bases lay between the germline ends. CDR1 and CDR2 (germline): MNHNS, SASEGT. In nucleotides, the CDR3 is TGTGCCAGCAGGACGGGGGAGAAAAGTTCACCCCTCCACTTT. It is translated as CASRTGEKSSPLHF.

The V and J genes are TRBV30 and TRBJ1-2, with TRBD1 matching 8 bases. Looked up from germline, CDR1 is GTSNPN and CDR2 is SVGIG (reference sequence). The junction had 5 bases not matched to a gene; V was cut back by 1 base and J by 4 bases. The CDR3 loop spans 14 amino acids. The CDR3 DNA is TGTGCCTGGAGTGCCCTTACAGGGGGCTATGGCTACACCTTC. Its protein product is CAWSALTGGYGYTF.

Concerning this clone: Other nucleotide sequences in the sample specify the same CDR3. This chain connects TRBV5-4 to TRBJ2-2, with a tentative D call TRBD2 (6 bases). V was trimmed by 0 bases and J by 4 bases, leaving 7 bases between them. Germline-derived CDR1 and CDR2 are SGHNT and YYREEE (reference sequence). CDR3 length equals 14 residues. CDR3 nucleotides: TGTGCCAGCAGCTTGGCCGGGGGCACCGGGGAGCTGTTTTTT. This codes for CASSLAGGTGELFF.

V usage is TRBV27 and J usage is TRBJ1-5; tentatively, D is TRBD1 (5 bases). The V and J ends lost 6 bases and 6 bases respectively, with 15 bases between them. Germline lookup yields CDR1 MNHEY and CDR2 SMNVEV (reference sequence). The CDR3 is 14 amino acids. The CDR3 DNA reads TGTGCCAGCAGCCTAGGACTGGGGGGTCAGCCCCAGCATTTT. It translates to CASSLGLGGQPQHF.

The chain recombines TRBV5-4 with TRBJ1-2; 11 positions agree with TRBD1. CDR3 length: 16 residues. V dropped 4 bases and J dropped 4; count of bases not matched to a gene: 9. CDR1 is SGHNT, CDR2 YYREEE, per germline (reference sequence). The CDR3 region has the DNA TGTGCCAGCAGCCAAGGACAGGGGGCCTTTGGCTATGGCTACACCTTC. Encoded protein: CASSQGQGAFGYGYTF.

This chain joins TRBV15 and TRBJ2-5, with D unclear. The CDR3 spans 13 residues. Trimming cost V 1 base and J 5 bases, with 8 bases left between them. Germline V lookup: CDR1 LNHNV, CDR2 YYDKDF (reference sequence). The DNA for the CDR3 is TGTGCCACCAGCAGAGCAAGAGCGGAGACCCAGTACTTC. Protein: CATSRARAETQYF.

Worth noting for this clone: In the same sample, other DNA sequences code for this CDR3. The J gene is TRBJ1-2, the V gene TRBV19, with TRBD1 identical over 7 bases. Germline loops: CDR1 LNHDA, CDR2 SQIVND (reference sequence). J gave up 0 bases and V 5 bases, and 3 bases lay outside the gene matches. The CDR3 covers 14 residues. CDR3 nucleotide sequence: TGTGCCAGTAGTCTGCAGGGGGCTAACTATGGCTACACCTTC. It yields the protein CASSLQGANYGYTF.

This chain joins TRBV5-1 and TRBJ2-3, with 10 bases matching TRBD2. This CDR3 region has 16 residues. Germline trimming cut 4 bases from V and 2 bases from J; bases unmatched to any gene: 7. Germline V lookup: CDR1 SGHRS, CDR2 YFSETQ. CDR3 bases: TGCGCCAGCAGCAGGGGGACTAGCGCGCTCACAGATACGCAGTATTTT. Translated, it gives CASSRGTSALTDTQYF.

The sample holds one count of this clone. J is TRBJ1-6 and V is TRBV2, with 9 bases fitting TRBD1. V lost 4 bases and J lost 13; bases outside the gene matches: 8. This CDR3 comprises 14 residues. CDR1 and CDR2 (germline): SNHLY, FYNNEI. The CDR3 nucleotides read TGTGCCAGCAGTGCCGGGACAGGGAATTTTCCCCTCCACTTT. Its translation: CASSAGTGNFPLHF.

CDR3 sequence (DNA): TGTGCCAGCAGTCTCGGGCAGGGTATTAACTATGGCTACACCTTC. Translating it yields CASSLGQGINYGYTF. The chain uses TRBV6-1 and TRBJ1-2, with a weak D call TRBD1 (5 bases). V was clipped by 5 bases and J by 1 base, with 14 bases between them. This CDR3 region has 15 residues. Per the germline V gene, CDR1 is MNHNS and CDR2 is SASEGT.

The chain employs TRBV11-2 and TRBJ2-6; D remains ambiguous. The ends were cut back, 1 base at V and 1 base at J, with 11 bases in the middle. Germline CDR1 and CDR2: SGHAT and FQNNGV. The CDR3 runs 17 residues. The CDR3 bases are TGTGCCAGCAGCTTAGCAATTGTACAGTCTGGGGCCAACGTCCTGACTTTC. Translated, it gives CASSLAIVQSGANVLTF.

The rearrangement uses TRBV7-2 and TRBJ2-1, with TRBD2 matching over 7 bases. The CDR3 sequence is 17 residues long. Losses at the gene ends were 1 base for V and 4 bases for J; bases not matched to a gene: 10. CDR1 and CDR2 from the germline V gene are SGHTA and FQGNSA. The CDR3 here is CASSLGWGLSTYNEQFF. The DNA for the CDR3 is TGTGCCAGCAGCTTAGGGTGGGGACTAAGCACATACAATGAGCAGTTCTTC.

This clone was picked up a small number of times. The rearrangement joins TRBV4-1 to TRBJ1-1; D not certain. V was pared by 1 base and J by 2 bases, with 14 bases between. This CDR3 has 16 amino acids. CDR1 MGHRA and CDR2 YSYEKL come from the germline V gene. The CDR3 nucleotides are TGCGCCAGCAGCCAAGGGTCCTACAGTACCAACACTGAAGCTTTCTTT. Its translation is CASSQGSYSTNTEAFF.